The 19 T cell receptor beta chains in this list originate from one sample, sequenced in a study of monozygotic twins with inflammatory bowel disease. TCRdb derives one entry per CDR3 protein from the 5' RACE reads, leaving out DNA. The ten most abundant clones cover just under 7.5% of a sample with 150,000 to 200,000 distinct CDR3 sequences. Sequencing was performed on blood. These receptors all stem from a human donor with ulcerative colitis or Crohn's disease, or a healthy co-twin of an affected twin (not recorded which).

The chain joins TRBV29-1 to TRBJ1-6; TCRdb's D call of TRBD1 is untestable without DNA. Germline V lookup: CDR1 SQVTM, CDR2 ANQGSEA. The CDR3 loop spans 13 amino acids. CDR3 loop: CSVMAGSNSPLHF.

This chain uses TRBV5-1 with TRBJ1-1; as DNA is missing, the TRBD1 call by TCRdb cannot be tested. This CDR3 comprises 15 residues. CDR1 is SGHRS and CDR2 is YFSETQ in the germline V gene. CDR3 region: CASRTTVTMNTEAFF.

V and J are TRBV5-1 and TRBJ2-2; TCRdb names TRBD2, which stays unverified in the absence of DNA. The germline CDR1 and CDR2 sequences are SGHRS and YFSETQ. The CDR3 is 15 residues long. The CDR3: CASSKGSRRTGELFF.

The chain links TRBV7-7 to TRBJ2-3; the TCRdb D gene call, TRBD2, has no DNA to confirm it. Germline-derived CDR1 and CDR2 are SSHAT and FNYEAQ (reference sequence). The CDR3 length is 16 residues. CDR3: CASSPGLAGATDTQYF.

CDR3 sequence: CSVRHHLSNEKLFF. The rearrangement links TRBV20-1 to TRBJ1-4. The CDR3 has 14 residues. Germline V lookup: CDR1 DFQATT, CDR2 SNEGSKA (reference sequence).

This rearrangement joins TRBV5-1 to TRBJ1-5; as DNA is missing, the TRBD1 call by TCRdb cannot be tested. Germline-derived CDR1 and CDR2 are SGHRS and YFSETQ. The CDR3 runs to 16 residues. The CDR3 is CASSLTGTGVNQPQHF.

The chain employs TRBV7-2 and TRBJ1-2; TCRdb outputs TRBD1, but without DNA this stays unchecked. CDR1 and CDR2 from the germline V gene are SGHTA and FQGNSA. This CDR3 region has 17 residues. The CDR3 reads CASSLVLRRTGNHGYTF.

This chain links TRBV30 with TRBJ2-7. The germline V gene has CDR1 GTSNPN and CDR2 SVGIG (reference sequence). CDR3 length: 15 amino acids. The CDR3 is CAWSLEAGVPYEQYF.

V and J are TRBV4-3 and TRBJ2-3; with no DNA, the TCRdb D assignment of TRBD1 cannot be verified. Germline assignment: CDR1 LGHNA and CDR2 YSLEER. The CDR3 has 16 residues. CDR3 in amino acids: CASSPDATGGADTQYF.

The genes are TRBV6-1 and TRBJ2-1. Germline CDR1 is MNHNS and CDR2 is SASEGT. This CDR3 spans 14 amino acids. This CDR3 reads CASKNGQFKGEQFF.

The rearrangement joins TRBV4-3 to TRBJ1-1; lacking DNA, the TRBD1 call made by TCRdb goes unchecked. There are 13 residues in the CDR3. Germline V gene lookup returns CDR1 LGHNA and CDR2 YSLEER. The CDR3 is CASSQLQDTEAFF.

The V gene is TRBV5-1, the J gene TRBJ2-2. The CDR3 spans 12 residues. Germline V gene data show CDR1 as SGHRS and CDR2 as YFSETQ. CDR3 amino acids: CASSRAAGELFF.

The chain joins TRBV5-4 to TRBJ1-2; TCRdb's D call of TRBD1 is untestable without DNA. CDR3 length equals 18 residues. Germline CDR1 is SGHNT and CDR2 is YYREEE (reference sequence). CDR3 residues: CASSSGRDREVFGYGYTF.

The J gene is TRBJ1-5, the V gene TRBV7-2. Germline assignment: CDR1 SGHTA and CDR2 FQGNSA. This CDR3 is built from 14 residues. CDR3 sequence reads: CASSPSGGNQPQHF.

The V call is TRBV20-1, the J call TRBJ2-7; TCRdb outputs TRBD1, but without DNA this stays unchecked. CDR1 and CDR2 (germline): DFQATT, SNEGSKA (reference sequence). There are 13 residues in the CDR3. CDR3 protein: CSASGTGGDEQYF.

The CDR3 reads CASSLGGPSGQPQHF. The rearrangement uses TRBV7-2 and TRBJ1-5. Per the germline V gene, CDR1 is SGHTA and CDR2 is FQGNSA. The CDR3 spans 15 residues.

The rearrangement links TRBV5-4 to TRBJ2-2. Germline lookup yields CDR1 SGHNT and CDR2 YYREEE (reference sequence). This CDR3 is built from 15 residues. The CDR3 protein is CASSLEGFGTGELFF.

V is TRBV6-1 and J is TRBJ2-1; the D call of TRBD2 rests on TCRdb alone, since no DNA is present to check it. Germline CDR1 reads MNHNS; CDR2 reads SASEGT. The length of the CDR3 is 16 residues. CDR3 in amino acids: CASRPAYDRGDNEQFF.

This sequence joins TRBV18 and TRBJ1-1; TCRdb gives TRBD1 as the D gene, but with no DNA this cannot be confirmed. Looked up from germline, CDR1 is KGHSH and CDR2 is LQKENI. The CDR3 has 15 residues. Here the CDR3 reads CASSPNRQQNTEAFF.